This TCR beta chain was sequenced during a study of OX40 agonist ivuxolimab in advanced cancers. Looking at the study overall: The costimulatory receptor OX40 (CD134) was targeted by ivuxolimab, a fully human IgG2 agonistic monoclonal antibody. Intravenous ivuxolimab was administered to patients every 2 weeks at six dose levels: 0.01, 0.1, 0.3, 1.5, 3 and 10 mg/kg. Of the approximately 50 dose-escalation patients, hepatocellular carcinoma was present in about 20, melanoma in roughly 15, renal cell carcinoma in 9 and head and neck cancer in 9. A male proportion of 82.7% and a mean age of about 60 years, ranging from about 23 to 90, were recorded for the dose-escalation cohort. Patients were allowed to have had prior anti-PD-1, anti-PD-L1 or anti-CTLA-4 therapy, and 30% to 50% of the dose-escalation patients had previously received checkpoint inhibitors. Partial responses were achieved by three dose-escalation patients, of whom one had hepatocellular carcinoma and two had cutaneous melanoma. Peripheral TCRbeta sequencing aimed to test whether ivuxolimab altered TCR sequence diversity and caused clonal T-cell expansion. The paper covers the monotherapy dose-escalation part of the phase I ivuxolimab trial, which included N ≈ 50 patients.

Genomic DNA was isolated from the sorted cells so that the TCRbeta CDR3 region could be sequenced. The immunoSEQ Assay was used for sequencing of TCRbeta CDR3 regions. Entries here come from immuneACCESS through TCRdb and include only in-frame sequences with V and J called. Some clones fail to appear in such tables; in the studies checked, an unresolved V gene covers under half of the shortfall, and the cause of the remainder is unknown. The sample records some 140,000 clones, about 93% of which are singletons. The ten top clones hold 0.9% to 1.2% of the sample. What the study reported, not specific to this receptor: The antigen specificity of the clonally expanded peripheral T cells was not determined. After ivuxolimab, CD8+ T cells had more expanded clones than CD4+ T cells on average. Partial responders in the 0.1-3.0 mg/kg groups had among the lowest normalized peripheral clonal expansion, especially among CD8+ T cells. Low levels of normalized T-cell clonal expansion were also seen in some nonresponding patients. Clonal expansion of both CD4+ and CD8+ blood T cells was observed from baseline to week 6 at doses 0.1 to 3.0 mg/kg.

Counted from cysteine to phenylalanine, this CDR3 has 16 amino acids. Solely the CDR3 DNA is kept, with 48 bases framed from the first base. Clipping removes 2 bases from V and 7 bases from J, with 9 as the unmatched junction base count. For CDR1 and CDR2, the germline V gene lists MGHRA and YSYEKL. With respect to this clone: The antigen it recognizes is unknown. No base qualities exist here, and no much larger clone lies one base off it.

Patients with a history of autoimmune disease or receiving systemic immunosuppression were excluded from the trial. In every dose cohort, peripheral blood was drawn for TCR sequencing at baseline, cycle 4 day 1, and cycle 7 day 1. The samples were taken from a phase I, first-in-human, multicenter, open-label dose-escalation trial of ivuxolimab. The trial enrolled adults with locally advanced or metastatic head and neck squamous cell, hepatocellular, melanoma or renal cell carcinoma. Before TCR sequencing, CD4+ and CD8+ T cells were separately sorted from peripheral blood. The TCR was taken from an adult with an advanced solid tumor such as melanoma, head and neck, liver or kidney cancer. The rearranged chain carries TRBV4-1 and TRBJ2-4, with 9 bases in between that match TRBD1. The sequenced sample was CD4+ or CD8+ T cells sorted from blood, obtained in a trial of the OX40 agonist ivuxolimab. The CDR3 sequence is CASSQPGTGKGNIQYF. The sequenced DNA: TGCGCCAGCAGCCAACCCGGGACAGGGAAAGGGAACATTCAGTACTTC.